Each of the 29 T cell receptor beta chains below was sequenced from the same sample in a study of graft-versus-host responses after intestinal transplantation. Only in-frame clones appear in the TCRdb table, and some are missing; sequencing was by immunoSEQ multiplex PCR. Of roughly 100,000 clones in the sample, 90% to 95% were seen once. For these TCRs, the target antigens are not known. The material sequenced was unstimulated CD8+ T cells sorted from spleen or lymph node cells, taken before intestinal transplant. The receptors here all came from a human donor who received an intestinal transplant.

V is TRBV19 and J is TRBJ2-7; tentative D call: TRBD2 (6 bases). V was clipped by 2 bases and J by 5 bases, with 10 bases between them. The CDR3 sequence is 13 residues long. The germline CDR1 and CDR2 sequences are LNHDA and SQIVND (reference sequence). The CDR3 region has the DNA TGTGCCAGTAGTATAAGTGGGGGGAACGAGCAGTACTTC. Amino acids: CASSISGGNEQYF.

The chain joins TRBV9 to TRBJ1-1, with TRBD1 matching over 10 bases. Germline loops: CDR1 SGDLS, CDR2 YYNGEE. The ends lost 3 bases at V and 0 bases at J; junction bases unmatched: 5. The CDR3 loop spans 16 amino acids. CDR3 region: CASSATGQGMNTEAFF. DNA for the CDR3: TGTGCCAGCAGCGCGACGGGACAGGGGATGAACACTGAAGCTTTCTTT. Based on the CDR3 plus reference TRBV9 and TRBJ1-1, the full variable domain is DSGVTQTPKHLITATGQRVTLRCSPRSGDLSVYWYQQSLDQGLQFLIQYYNGEERAKGNILERFSAQQFPDLHSELNLSSLELGDSALYFCASSATGQGMNTEAFFGQGTRLTVV.

The rearrangement joins TRBV6-1 to TRBJ2-3, with TRBD1 matching 8 bases. The CDR3 length is 15 residues. V was pared by 4 bases and J by 1 base, with 4 bases of the junction left unmatched. Germline assignment: CDR1 MNHNS and CDR2 SASEGT. The CDR3 DNA reads TGTGCCAGCAGTGCTTACAGGGGGGGCACAGATACGCAGTATTTT. This translates into CASSAYRGGTDTQYF.

The genes are TRBV10-1 and TRBJ1-2; 7 bases agree with TRBD1. With 2 bases clipped from V and 6 bases from J, the junction kept 3 bases outside the gene matches. CDR1 WNHNN and CDR2 SYGVQD come from the germline V gene (reference sequence). The CDR3 is made up of 13 amino acids. The DNA for the CDR3 is TGCGCCAGCAGTGAGCACAGGGGTGATGGCTACACCTTC. It specifies CASSEHRGDGYTF.

V and J are TRBV6-1 and TRBJ2-1, with no clear D. The CDR3 has 16 residues. From germline, CDR1 is MNHNS and CDR2 SASEGT. Trimming took 1 base from V and 8 from J, leaving 18 bases between them. CDR3 loop: CASSEEGMAVFDEQFF. The CDR3 nucleotides read TGTGCCAGCAGTGAAGAAGGGATGGCTGTATTCGATGAGCAGTTCTTC.

The chain uses TRBV14 and TRBJ2-5; 11 bases fit TRBD2. From germline, CDR1 is SGHDN and CDR2 FVKESK. The CDR3 totals 15 residues. J lost 5 bases, V lost 5 bases, and 7 bases had no gene match. CDR3 sequence reads: CASSETSGEGETQYF. In nucleotides, the CDR3 is TGTGCCAGCAGCGAGACTAGCGGGGAGGGGGAGACCCAGTACTTC.

CDR3 residues: CASSDPLSSGQGIGDTQYF. CDR3 DNA: TGTGCCAGTAGTGACCCTCTTAGCTCCGGACAGGGGATAGGAGATACGCAGTATTTT. The chain recombines TRBV19 with TRBJ2-3; 9 nucleotides match TRBD1. Germline V gene data show CDR1 as LNHDA and CDR2 as SQIVND (reference sequence). This CDR3 has 19 amino acids. Trimming removed 5 bases from V and 5 bases from J; junction bases left unmatched: 20.

J is TRBJ1-1 and V is TRBV9; D is uncertain. This CDR3 is built from 16 residues. V shed 3 bases and J shed 0 bases, with 15 bases lying between them. The germline V gene encodes CDR1 SGDLS and CDR2 YYNGEE. DNA of the CDR3: TGTGCCAGCAGCGCCTGGGATGCGGCCATGAACACTGAAGCTTTCTTT. Translated, it gives CASSAWDAAMNTEAFF.

The chain uses TRBV27 and TRBJ2-3, with 7 bases identical to TRBD2. Germline CDR1 is MNHEY and CDR2 is SMNVEV (reference sequence). CDR3 length: 16 residues. Trimming at V came to 7 bases and at J to 0 bases, leaving 10 bases not matched to a gene. CDR3 sequence: CASTGLGPRSTDTQYF. DNA of the CDR3: TGTGCCAGCACCGGACTAGGCCCGAGGAGCACAGATACGCAGTATTTT.

This sequence joins TRBV5-1 and TRBJ2-2; 9 bases agree with TRBD1. V shed 4 bases, J shed 3 bases, and the junction held 7 bases outside the gene matches. CDR3 length: 16 amino acids. Germline-derived CDR1 and CDR2 are SGHRS and YFSETQ. CDR3 in amino acids: CASSLHRGPYTGELFF. CDR3 nucleotide sequence: TGCGCCAGCAGCCTCCACAGGGGGCCCTACACCGGGGAGCTGTTTTTT.

CDR3 loop: CASSDWGRRGYTEAFF. The DNA for the CDR3 is TGTGCCAGCAGTGACTGGGGGCGCAGAGGGTACACTGAAGCTTTCTTT. The chain joins TRBV2 to TRBJ1-1, with D perhaps TRBD1 (6 bases). The CDR3 has 16 residues. CDR1 and CDR2 from the germline V gene are SNHLY and FYNNEI. Between the trimmed V and J ends, which lost 3 bases and 3 bases, there was a span of 17 bases. Drawing the rest from reference TRBV2 and TRBJ1-1, the complete variable domain is EPEVTQTPSHQVTQMGQEVILRCVPISNHLYFYWYRQILGQKVEFLVSFYNNEISEKSEIFDDQFSVERPDGSNFTLKIRSTKLEDSAMYFCASSDWGRRGYTEAFFGQGTRLTVV.

The J gene is TRBJ1-1, the V gene TRBV9; D is ambiguous. Trimming pared 2 bases from V and 0 bases from J, leaving 5 bases between. The CDR3 consists of 13 residues. The germline V gene has CDR1 SGDLS and CDR2 YYNGEE. The CDR3 nucleotides are TGTGCCAGCAGCGTTACGGTGAACACTGAAGCTTTCTTT. This sequence encodes CASSVTVNTEAFF.

This sequence joins TRBV27 and TRBJ1-1; no reliable D call. The CDR3 is 14 residues long. Trimming stripped 7 bases from V and 1 base from J, with 13 bases between. Germline V gives CDR1 MNHEY, CDR2 SMNVEV (reference sequence). Here the CDR3 reads CASIDQAGNTEAFF. The CDR3 region has the DNA TGTGCCAGCATCGATCAAGCAGGGAACACTGAAGCTTTCTTT.

The V call is TRBV10-2, the J call TRBJ1-1; 7 bases align to TRBD1. The CDR3 runs 15 residues. Germline V gene lookup returns CDR1 WSHSY and CDR2 SAAADI. With 3 bases clipped from V and 0 bases from J, the junction kept 4 bases outside the gene matches. The CDR3 is CASSDKTGLNTEAFF. The CDR3 DNA follows: TGCGCCAGCAGTGACAAGACAGGGCTGAACACTGAAGCTTTCTTT.

The chain employs TRBV29-1 and TRBJ2-3; 9 bases line up with TRBD2. Germline CDR1 reads SQVTM; CDR2 reads ANQGSEA. With V trimmed by 1 base and J by 1 base, 6 bases remained unmatched. This CDR3 comprises 16 residues. In nucleotides, the CDR3 is TGCAGCGTTGAAGGCGGGGGGGCTAGTGGCACAGATACGCAGTATTTT. Encoded protein: CSVEGGGASGTDTQYF.

The chain is built from TRBV4-1 and TRBJ2-5; D ambiguous. The V end lost 0 bases, the J end lost 3 bases, and 8 bases lay between the germline ends. Germline CDR1 reads MGHRA; CDR2 reads YSYEKL. This CDR3 region has 14 residues. This CDR3 reads CASSQDGQEETQYF. In DNA, the CDR3 is TGCGCCAGCAGCCAAGATGGCCAGGAAGAGACCCAGTACTTC.

The chain recombines TRBV7-2 with TRBJ1-2; possible D gene TRBD1, 5 bases. The V gene lost 1 base and the J gene lost 4 bases, with 13 bases spanning the gap. The CDR3 consists of 15 residues. Germline V gene sequence: CDR1 SGHTA, CDR2 FQGNSA. The CDR3 protein is CASSLDGGVAYGYTF. The DNA of the CDR3 is TGTGCCAGCAGCTTAGACGGGGGAGTTGCCTATGGCTACACCTTC.

The chain carries TRBV14 and TRBJ1-1; D is uncertain. The V end was cut by 4 bases, the J end by 4 bases, with 13 bases between. Germline V CDR1 and CDR2: SGHDN, FVKESK. The CDR3 runs 14 residues. DNA of the CDR3: TGTGCCAGCAGCCCCCTACCTCGGTCCACTGAAGCTTTCTTT. It yields the protein CASSPLPRSTEAFF.

This clone was picked up one time. The chain links TRBV7-9 to TRBJ2-5; D might be TRBD1 (5 bases). V lost 0 bases and J 5 bases, leaving 10 bases between the germline ends. Germline V gene sequence: CDR1 SEHNR, CDR2 FQNEAQ (reference sequence). The CDR3 sequence is 14 residues long. The CDR3 here is CASSLARGLETQYF. Here the CDR3 DNA reads TGTGCCAGCAGCTTAGCAAGGGGTCTCGAGACCCAGTACTTC.

V gene TRBV13 combines with J gene TRBJ2-7; 10 nucleotides line up with TRBD1. The CDR3 has 16 amino acids. Per germline, CDR1 PRHDT and CDR2 FYEKMQ (reference sequence). V dropped 4 bases and J dropped 3; count of bases not matched to a gene: 9. CDR3 DNA sequence: TGTGCCAGCAGCTCCGACCGGGACAGGGGCGTCTACGAGCAGTACTTC. Translating it yields CASSSDRDRGVYEQYF.

The chain combines TRBV7-8 with TRBJ2-5, with 8 positions matching TRBD1. This CDR3 is 14 amino acids long. V lost 1 base to trimming and J lost 7 bases; unmatched junction nucleotides: 5. Germline V gene data show CDR1 as SGHVS and CDR2 as FQNEAQ. The CDR3 DNA is TGTGCCAGCAGCTTAGTCCGACAGGGGCGGACCCAGTACTTC. This translates into CASSLVRQGRTQYF.

The rearrangement joins TRBV27 to TRBJ1-2, with 11 bases aligning to TRBD1. CDR1 MNHEY and CDR2 SMNVEV come from the germline V gene (reference sequence). The trim removed 6 bases at V and 2 bases at J, leaving 11 bases unmatched. This CDR3 is built from 17 residues. CDR3 DNA: TGTGCCAGCAGACCCGGGACAGGGGGTTATTGGAACTATGGCTACACCTTC. Translating it yields CASRPGTGGYWNYGYTF.

V is TRBV4-1 and J is TRBJ2-7; D is uncertain. The CDR3 totals 13 residues. The V and J ends lost 3 bases and 2 bases respectively, with 8 bases between them. The germline CDR1 and CDR2 sequences are MGHRA and YSYEKL. CDR3 residues: CASSQRPTYEQYF. CDR3 sequence (DNA): TGCGCCAGCAGCCAGAGGCCGACCTACGAGCAGTACTTC.

The chain has TRBV5-7 and TRBJ2-1, with 11 bases that match TRBD2. TRBV5-7 is an ORF; its function is uncertain. This CDR3 spans 18 amino acids. Trimming cost V 0 bases and J 1 base; bases outside gene matches: 6. CDR3 sequence (DNA): TGTGCCAGCAGCTTGGAAGCTAGCGGGGGGCCGTCCTACAATGAGCAGTTCTTC. Residues: CASSLEASGGPSYNEQFF.

The table lists this clone with a count of one. The chain couples TRBV9 to TRBJ2-5; 14 nucleotides match TRBD2. CDR1 is SGDLS, CDR2 YYNGEE, per germline. The CDR3 length is 17 residues. V was pared by 0 bases and J by 1 base, with 2 bases of the junction left unmatched. The CDR3 sequence is CASSVEGTSGGQETQYF. In nucleotides, the CDR3 is TGTGCCAGCAGCGTAGAAGGGACTAGCGGGGGCCAAGAGACCCAGTACTTC.

The chain combines TRBV9 with TRBJ2-5, with D tentatively TRBD2 (6 bases). Germline V CDR1 and CDR2: SGDLS, YYNGEE. V was trimmed by 0 bases and J by 5 bases, leaving 8 bases between them. The CDR3 is made up of 13 amino acids. The CDR3 region has the DNA TGTGCCAGCAGCGTAGTGGGGACTGAGACCCAGTACTTC. As protein: CASSVVGTETQYF.

The chain employs TRBV9 and TRBJ2-1; D call uncertain. Germline V gene lookup returns CDR1 SGDLS and CDR2 YYNGEE. The CDR3 is made up of 18 amino acids. V lost 0 bases and J lost 4, with 20 bases in between. The DNA of the CDR3 is TGTGCCAGCAGCGTAGAAGCTTGGAGCATAAACCCGTACAATGAGCAGTTCTTC. It is translated as CASSVEAWSINPYNEQFF.

The chain couples TRBV28 to TRBJ2-5; D is ambiguous. The DNA end lines up better with TRBJ2-7; the J call may be wrong. The germline gives CDR1 MDHEN, CDR2 SYDVKM. This CDR3 is built from 11 residues. The CDR3 sequence is CASSLNDEQYF. DNA for the CDR3: TGTGCCAGCAGTTTAAATGACGAGCAGTACTTC.

The chain joins TRBV21-1 to TRBJ1-1. TRBV21-1 is assigned pseudogene status. The CDR3 sequence is 15 residues long. The CDR3 DNA reads as TGTGCCAGCAGCAAAGAAAAGAGGAGAGGCACTGAAGCTTTCTTT. Protein: CASSKEKRRGTEAFF.